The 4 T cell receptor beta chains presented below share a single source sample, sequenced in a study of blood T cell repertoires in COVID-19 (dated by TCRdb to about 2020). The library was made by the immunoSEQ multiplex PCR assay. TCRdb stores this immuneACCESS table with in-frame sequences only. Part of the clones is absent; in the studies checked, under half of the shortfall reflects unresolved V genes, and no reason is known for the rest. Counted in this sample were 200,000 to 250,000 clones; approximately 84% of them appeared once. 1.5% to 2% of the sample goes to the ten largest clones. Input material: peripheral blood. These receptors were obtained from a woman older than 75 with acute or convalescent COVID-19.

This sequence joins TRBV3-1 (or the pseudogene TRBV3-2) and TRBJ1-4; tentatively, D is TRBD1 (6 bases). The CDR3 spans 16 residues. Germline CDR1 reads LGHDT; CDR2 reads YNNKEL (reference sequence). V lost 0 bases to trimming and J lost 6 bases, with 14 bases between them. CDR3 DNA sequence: TGTGCCAGCAGCCAAGATTTAGGGGGGGGATATGAAAAACTGTTTTTT. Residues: CASSQDLGGGYEKLFF.

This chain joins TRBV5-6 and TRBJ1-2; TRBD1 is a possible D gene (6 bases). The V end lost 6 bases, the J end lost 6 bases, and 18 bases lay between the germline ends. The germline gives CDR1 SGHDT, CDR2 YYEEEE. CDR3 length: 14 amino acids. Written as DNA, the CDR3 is TGTGCCAGCATCCTGACCGGCAGACAGGATGGCTACACCTTC. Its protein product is CASILTGRQDGYTF.

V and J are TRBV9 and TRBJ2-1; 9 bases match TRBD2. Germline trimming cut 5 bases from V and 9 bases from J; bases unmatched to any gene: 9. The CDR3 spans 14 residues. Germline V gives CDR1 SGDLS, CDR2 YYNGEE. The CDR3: CASSASGTSFEQFF. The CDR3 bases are TGTGCCAGCAGTGCGTCCGGGACTAGCTTTGAGCAGTTCTTC. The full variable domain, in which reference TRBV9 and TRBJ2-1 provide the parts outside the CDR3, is DSGVTQTPKHLITATGQRVTLRCSPRSGDLSVYWYQQSLDQGLQFLIQYYNGEERAKGNILERFSAQQFPDLHSELNLSSLELGDSALYFCASSASGTSFEQFFGPGTRLTVL.

CDR3 sequence (DNA): TGTGCCAGCAGCCTGGATGTCCGGGACAGACCTGGCTACACCTTC. This encodes CASSLDVRDRPGYTF. The chain employs TRBV7-9 and TRBJ1-2; 7 bases map to TRBD1. The CDR3 is 15 amino acids. Germline CDR1 reads SEHNR; CDR2 reads FQNEAQ (reference sequence). V trimming: 5 bases; J trimming: 7 bases; junction bases outside the gene matches: 13.